Many counts were recorded for the clone carrying this TCR beta chain. Time point indicated: newly diagnosed GD, antithyroid drugs for less than 3 months. With RNA extracted from PBMCs as input, the TCR library was made. TCR beta libraries were built with iRepertoire HTBI primers and Arm-PCR of CDR3 regions. From the multiplex PCR reads, TCRdb called clonotypes with MiXCR, one entry per CDR3 protein. The sample yields 520,000 or so distinct CDR3 sequences, approximately 12% seen once. The entry originates in a study of regulatory T cells in long-lasting Graves disease. Overall study context: Newly diagnosed Graves' patients had under 3 months of antithyroid drugs.

The length of the CDR3 is 12 residues. In germline, CDR1 is GTSNPN, CDR2 SVGIG (reference sequence). This sample was shared with a second study, whose subject was T cells in Graves' hyperthyroidism and ophthalmopathy. That report adds: TCR CDR3 underwent first-round RT-PCR with the HTBI primer set. Ophthalmopathy and stable hyperthyroidism were separated by a 13 V-J model.

The receptor comes from a woman in her twenties or thirties with Graves disease. The specimen was peripheral blood mononuclear cells (PBMCs), collected at new diagnosis, from a patient treated with antithyroid drugs. The chain combines TRBV30 with TRBJ1-1; tentative D call: TRBD1 (6 bases). For the CDR3, the DNA is TGTGGGACGGGGACACCGAACACTGAAGCTTTCTTT. Translation gives CGTGTPNTEAFF. The whole variable domain, filled in from reference TRBV30 and TRBJ1-1, reads SQTIHQWPATLVQPVGSPLSLECTVEGTSNPNLYWYRQAAGRGLQLLFYSVGIGQISSEVPQNLSASRPQDRQFILSSKKLLLSDSGFYLCGTGTPNTEAFFGQGTRLTVV.